This is a list of T cell receptor beta chains from one sample in a study of graft-versus-host responses after intestinal transplantation. Some clones are missing from TCRdb's copy, which holds only in-frame ones; the method was immunoSEQ multiplex PCR. Of fewer than 45,000 clones in the sample, under 95% are singletons; the top ten hold 2.3%. Sequencing was performed on PBMCs, taken around 43 weeks after intestinal transplant. Receptors originate from a human patient who received an intestinal transplant, so some T cells may come from the graft donor. Both conserved end residues are part of each CDR3. A D gene is named only where the DNA matches it firmly. The size of a clone is reported for some rows only, either as once, few or many, or as a class for expanded clones.

len	abundance	d_gene	j_gene	v_gene	CDR3nt	CDR3aa
12	NA	NA	TRBJ2-1	TRBV5-6	TGTGCCAGCAGCTATGGGTGGAATGAGCAGTTCTTC	CASSYGWNEQFF
12	NA	NA	TRBJ1-4	TRBV6-6	TGTGCCAGCAGGGACCAGCAGGGCCCGCTGTTTTTT	CASRDQQGPLFF
13	NA	NA	TRBJ2-5	TRBV6-1	TGTGCCAGCCGCACTGAGCTCCAAGAGACCCAGTACTTC	CASRTELQETQYF
16	NA	NA	TRBJ2-1	TRBV5-7	TGTGCCAGCAGCTTGAGGACTCAGGACCCCTACAATGAGCAGTTCTTC	CASSLRTQDPYNEQFF
14	NA	TRBD1	TRBJ2-7	TRBV4-1	TGCGCCAGCAGCCCCGGACAGGGGGCCTACGGGCAGTACTTC	CASSPGQGAYGQYF
15	once	NA	TRBJ1-5	TRBV19	TGTGCCAGTTCACCCGACAGGAATAGCAATCAGCCCCAGCATTTT	CASSPDRNSNQPQHF
15	NA	NA	TRBJ2-7	TRBV10-3	TGTGCCATCCATGAGGTAAGGCGGCCTTCCTACGAGCAGTACTTC	CAIHEVRRPSYEQYF
17	NA	TRBD1	TRBJ2-5	TRBV27	TGTGCCAGCAGTTTCATGACAGGGTCGGAACCCGAAGAGACCCAGTACTTC	CASSFMTGSEPEETQYF
15	NA	NA	TRBJ1-1	TRBV2	TGTGCCAGCAGTGACGCTAGCAGGGGGAACACTGAAGCTTTCTTT	CASSDASRGNTEAFF
19	once	TRBD2	TRBJ2-2	TRBV27	TGTGCCAGCAGTTTATCTGCCCAGCGGGGGGTCGCGAACACCGGGGAGCTGTTTTTT	CASSLSAQRGVANTGELFF
14	few	NA	TRBJ1-3	TRBV28	TGTGCCAGCAGTTTAGTAGTCTCTGGAAACACCATATATTTT	CASSLVVSGNTIYF
19	NA	NA	TRBJ2-6	TRBV7-8	TGTGCCAGCAGCCGAACGGAGTTTACCCACAAAAGTCGGGCCAACGTCCTGACTTTC	CASSRTEFTHKSRANVLTF
12	NA	NA	TRBJ2-5	TRBV7-3	TGTGCCAGCAGCAGACCCGGGGGAGAGCAGTACTTC	CASSRPGGEQYF
14	NA	NA	TRBJ1-1	TRBV29-1	TGCAGCGTCGGGCGGACAACAATAAACACTGAAGCTTTCTTT	CSVGRTTINTEAFF
13	once	NA	TRBJ2-7	TRBV19	TGTGCCAGTAGTATACAGGGCTCCTACGAGCAGTACTTC	CASSIQGSYEQYF
15	NA	TRBD2	TRBJ2-3	TRBV2	TGTGCCAGCAGCAACGGCGGGGGGGTGGGAGATACGCAGTATTTT	CASSNGGGVGDTQYF
15	NA	NA	TRBJ1-1	TRBV6-6	TGTGCCAGCAGTTACTCTCAGGGTCCCTGGACTGAAGCTTTCTTT	CASSYSQGPWTEAFF
14	NA	TRBD1	TRBJ2-3	TRBV6-4	TGTGCCAGCAGTGACTCGCAGGGGGCAGATACGCAGTATTTT	CASSDSQGADTQYF
16	NA	TRBD2	TRBJ2-5	TRBV9	TGTGCCAGCAGCGTAGAGGCTAGCGGGGGGGAAGAGACCCAGTACTTC	CASSVEASGGEETQYF
16	NA	NA	TRBJ2-2	TRBV30	TGTGCCTGGAGTAGGCTTGGAGCGGCGAACACCGGGGAGCTGTTTTTT	CAWSRLGAANTGELFF
14	NA	TRBD2	TRBJ2-1	TRBV7-3	TGTGCCAGCAGGATAGCGGGAGGTAACAATGAGCAGTTCTTC	CASRIAGGNNEQFF
14	NA	NA	TRBJ2-5	TRBV5-1	TGCGCCAGCAGCTTGGTGGGCGGGGACCAGACCCAGTACTTC	CASSLVGGDQTQYF
19	NA	TRBD2	TRBJ2-2	TRBV28	TGTGCCAGCAGTACACGGACTAGCGGGAGCTCAGCGAACACCGGGGAGCTGTTTTTT	CASSTRTSGSSANTGELFF
13	NA	NA	TRBJ1-2	TRBV4-1	TGCGCCAGCAGCCAAGACAGGAACTATGGCTACACCTTC	CASSQDRNYGYTF
17	NA	NA	TRBJ2-7	TRBV14	TGTGCCAGCAGCCAAGGAGGCCTGGGGCGGGATAGGGGCGAGCAGTACTTC	CASSQGGLGRDRGEQYF
14	NA	NA	TRBJ2-7	TRBV6-6	TGTGCCAGCAGTTCGCTTCGGGGGAACTACGAGCAGTACTTC	CASSSLRGNYEQYF
13	NA	NA	TRBJ1-6	TRBV6-1	TGTGCCAGCAGTGAAACGCGGTTACCACCCCTCCACTTT	CASSETRLPPLHF
12	NA	NA	TRBJ2-7	TRBV28	TGTGCCAGCAGGGACAGCCCCTACGAGCAGTACTTC	CASRDSPYEQYF
14	NA	NA	TRBJ1-3	TRBV28	TGTGCCAGCAGTTTACCGGGACCTGGAAACACCATATATTTT	CASSLPGPGNTIYF
13	NA	TRBD1	TRBJ1-2	TRBV5-1	TGCGCCAGCAGCTCCACAGGGGGTCTTGGCTACACCTTC	CASSSTGGLGYTF
16	NA	TRBD2	TRBJ2-2	TRBV2	TGTGCCAGCCGCCGAGCTAGCGGAGAGGAGTCCGGGGAGCTGTTTTTT	CASRRASGEESGELFF
15	NA	NA	TRBJ1-3	TRBV11-2	TGTGCCAGCAGCTTAGGAGCAAGCTCTGGAAACACCATATATTTT	CASSLGASSGNTIYF
16	NA	NA	TRBJ1-4	TRBV28	TGTGCCAGCAGCCGCGGACTCCCGGATCCTAATGAAAAACTGTTTTTT	CASSRGLPDPNEKLFF
13	NA	NA	TRBJ2-7	TRBV2	TGTGCCAGCAGTGATGGCGGGTACTACGAGCAGTACTTC	CASSDGGYYEQYF
15	NA	NA	TRBJ2-7	TRBV5-6	TGTGCCAGCAGCTTGGATGGAGGAGATACGGACGAGCAGTACTTC	CASSLDGGDTDEQYF
14	NA	TRBD1	TRBJ2-6	TRBV18	TGTGCCAGCTCACCAAGACAGGGGACCAACGTCCTGACTTTC	CASSPRQGTNVLTF
14	once	NA	TRBJ1-2	TRBV10-1	TGCGCCAGCAGCCCTCGGGGTCTAAACTATGGCTACACCTTC	CASSPRGLNYGYTF
14	NA	NA	TRBJ2-5	TRBV11-1	TGTGCCAGCAGCTTCAGGGGGGTGGGTGAGACCCAGTACTTC	CASSFRGVGETQYF
13	NA	TRBD1	TRBJ1-1	TRBV5-1	TGCGCCAGCAGCTCACACAGGGGTACTGAAGCTTTCTTT	CASSSHRGTEAFF
15	NA	NA	TRBJ1-4	TRBV9	TGTGCCAGCAGCGCGTGGGGCGCAACTAATGAAAAACTGTTTTTT	CASSAWGATNEKLFF
17	NA	NA	TRBJ1-1	TRBV27	TGTGCCAGCAGTTTAGAGGATACCGGGGGCCTATACACTGAAGCTTTCTTT	CASSLEDTGGLYTEAFF
17	few	TRBD1	TRBJ1-2	TRBV5-4	TGTGCCAGCAGCCCCTTCCCAATAGACAGGGGGATCTATGGCTACACCTTC	CASSPFPIDRGIYGYTF
13	NA	NA	TRBJ2-5	TRBV9	TGTGCCAGCAGCGTAGGCAGCGGTCAGACCCAGTACTTC	CASSVGSGQTQYF
16	NA	TRBD1	TRBJ2-5	TRBV27	TGTGCCAGCAGTTCGATCGGGACAGGGGATATGGAGACCCAGTACTTC	CASSSIGTGDMETQYF
16	NA	TRBD2	TRBJ2-3	TRBV19	TGTGCCAGTAGTCCACGGACTAGCGGGAGCACAGATACGCAGTATTTT	CASSPRTSGSTDTQYF
13	NA	NA	TRBJ1-5	TRBV6-6	TGTGCCAGCAGCCTAGAACTGAATCAGCCCCAGCATTTT	CASSLELNQPQHF
12	NA	NA	TRBJ2-3	TRBV30	TGTGCCTGGAGTGTAGGCCCGGATACGCAGTATTTT	CAWSVGPDTQYF
14	NA	TRBD1	TRBJ2-7	TRBV6-5	TGTGCCAGCAGTCACGGACAGGGGGCTTACGAGCAGTACTTC	CASSHGQGAYEQYF
15	NA	TRBD1	TRBJ2-1	TRBV5-1	TGCGCCAGCAGCTTGGGGGACAGGGGAACGAATGAGCAGTTCTTC	CASSLGDRGTNEQFF
14	medium-sized	NA	TRBJ1-1	TRBV11-1	TGTGCCAGCAGCTTAGGGACAGCTTACACTGAAGCTTTCTTT	CASSLGTAYTEAFF